The 8 T cell receptor beta chains in this list originate from one sample, sequenced in a study of blood T cell repertoires in COVID-19. The protocol was immunoSEQ multiplex PCR, while the TCRdb copy is restricted to in-frame clones and leaves out a portion. The table shows some 160,000 clones, with 80% to 90% occurring only once. The sample was peripheral blood. These receptors were obtained from a woman in her sixties or seventies with active COVID-19.

V and J are TRBV5-1 and TRBJ2-7, with D possibly matching TRBD1 (6 bases). The CDR3 loop spans 18 amino acids. Germline V gives CDR1 SGHRS, CDR2 YFSETQ. V lost 0 bases, J lost 0 bases, and 19 bases lay in between. CDR3 region: CASSLVGDWDISSYEQYF. CDR3 sequence (DNA): TGCGCCAGCAGCTTGGTGGGGGATTGGGACATTTCCTCCTACGAGCAGTACTTC.

The chain employs TRBV14 and TRBJ2-7; D possibly corresponds to TRBD1 (7 bases). The CDR3 spans 18 residues. V was trimmed by 0 bases and J by 4 bases, leaving 22 bases between them. Germline V CDR1 and CDR2: SGHDN, FVKESK. The CDR3 DNA follows: TGTGCCAGCAGCCAAGAGGGGTGGAGGGGGCGCCTGCCATACGAGCAGTACTTC. Translating it yields CASSQEGWRGRLPYEQYF.

The rearrangement joins TRBV18 to TRBJ1-5; TRBD1 matches 7 bases. Trimming took 3 bases from V and 4 from J; bases not matched to a gene: 3. This CDR3 has 14 residues. Germline V gives CDR1 KGHSH, CDR2 LQKENI. The CDR3 sequence is CASSPKQGNQPQHF. The CDR3 DNA reads as TGTGCCAGCTCACCTAAACAGGGGAATCAGCCCCAGCATTTT.

This clone was detected only once. The chain combines TRBV14 with TRBJ2-1, with 8 bases that match TRBD2. The trim removed 2 bases at V and 7 bases at J, leaving 16 bases unmatched. CDR1 and CDR2 (germline): SGHDN, FVKESK. The CDR3 is made up of 18 amino acids. CDR3 in amino acids: CASSQNLPLAVQRNEQFF. The CDR3 nucleotides are TGTGCCAGCAGCCAAAACCTCCCACTAGCGGTCCAAAGGAATGAGCAGTTCTTC.

The chain employs TRBV5-8 and TRBJ2-7; D unclear. Trimming cost V 0 bases and J 2 bases, with 15 bases left between them. Germline loops: CDR1 SGHTS, CDR2 YDEGEE. The CDR3 is 16 residues long. DNA of the CDR3: TGTGCCAGCAGCTTGGCCTCGACTCCTGCAACCTACGAGCAGTACTTC. Encoded protein: CASSLASTPATYEQYF.

The chain has TRBV27 and TRBJ1-3; D remains ambiguous. Trimming removed 5 bases from V and 0 bases from J, with 8 bases in between. Looked up from germline, CDR1 is MNHEY and CDR2 is SMNVEV (reference sequence). The CDR3 runs 14 residues. The CDR3 is CASSTGGSGNTIYF. The CDR3 region has the DNA TGTGCCAGCAGTACGGGTGGCTCTGGAAACACCATATATTTT.

This chain joins TRBV3-1 (or the pseudogene TRBV3-2) and TRBJ2-5; no clear D. Per germline, CDR1 LGHDT and CDR2 YNNKEL (reference sequence). The CDR3 has 14 amino acids. Between the trimmed V and J ends, which lost 1 base and 1 base, there was a span of 7 bases. The CDR3 loop is CASSQAGPQETQYF. CDR3 sequence (DNA): TGTGCCAGCAGCCAAGCAGGTCCCCAAGAGACCCAGTACTTC.

The chain combines TRBV4-1 with TRBJ2-5, with 12 nucleotides matching TRBD2. This CDR3 spans 16 amino acids. With 3 bases clipped from V and 5 bases from J, the junction kept 7 bases outside the gene matches. The germline gives CDR1 MGHRA, CDR2 YSYEKL. The CDR3 DNA reads TGCGCCAGCAGCCACTTTCTAGCGGGAGGGAAGGAGACCCAGTACTTC. Its protein product is CASSHFLAGGKETQYF.